One sample yielded the 3 T cell receptor beta chains listed below, sequenced in a study of beta chain features in type 1 diabetes. Study-level points and caveats: For Type 1 diabetes patients, all four CD4+ subsets carried TCRB CDR3s that were moderately but significantly shorter.

The antigens of these receptors remain unknown. Expressed TCRB transcripts were sequenced because the entire RNA isolate underwent reverse transcription. The table came from immunoSEQ multiplex PCR; TCRdb's copy has only in-frame clones and leaves some out. The sample yields over 40,000 clones, 65% to 80% seen once. The sample consisted of Tregs from blood. These receptors came from a man aged 30-40 years with type 1 diabetes. Some clones in this sample may be carry-over from other donors' samples.

V and J are TRBV2 and TRBJ2-3; tentative D call: TRBD2 (6 bases). This CDR3 comprises 14 residues. Trimming cost V 1 base and J 5 bases, with 10 bases left between them. Germline lookup yields CDR1 SNHLY and CDR2 FYNNEI. The DNA of the CDR3 is TGTGCCAGCAGTGAAGTTACGGAGGGAGATACGCAGTATTTT. The encoded protein is CASSEVTEGDTQYF.

This clone has only a few counts. The V call is TRBV2, the J call TRBJ2-2, with 12 bases aligning to TRBD2. CDR1 is SNHLY, CDR2 FYNNEI, per germline. V dropped 3 bases and J dropped 0; count of bases not matched to a gene: 2. The CDR3 covers 17 residues. CDR3 protein: CASSDGLAGTNTGELFF. In DNA, the CDR3 is TGTGCCAGCAGTGATGGACTAGCGGGGACGAACACCGGGGAGCTGTTTTTT.

This sequence joins TRBV5-1 and TRBJ1-4; unclear D gene. CDR3 length: 13 amino acids. Germline V gene sequence: CDR1 SGHRS, CDR2 YFSETQ. V was shortened by 0 bases and J by 2 bases, with 2 bases between the two germline ends. This CDR3 is CASSLATNEKLFF. CDR3 sequence (DNA): TGCGCCAGCAGCTTGGCTACTAATGAAAAACTGTTTTTT.